This section outlines one T cell receptor (beta chain) sequence together with its context. Its cognate antigen is unknown. This specimen comes from a study of identical twins. TCRdb reprocessed the 5' RACE reads via MiXCR and lists one record per CDR3 protein. The sample records fewer than 650,000 distinct CDR3 sequences, about 7.1% being singletons. Study observations and caveats: The authors noted that invariant MAIT and iNKT cells could partly confound zero-insertion analyses. Where out-of-frame alpha sequences were twin-shared, they showed excess low generation probability. Modelling approaches yielded underestimates of out-of-frame TCR alpha sharing between monozygotic twins. Beta clonotypes that were abundant in cord blood contained fewer insertions, a pattern absent from memory repertoires.

V lost 3 bases to trimming and J lost 7 bases; unmatched junction nucleotides: 9. Germline CDR1 SGHNT, CDR2 YYREEE (reference sequence). The CDR3 contains 15 residues. These sequences were also reported in another study, on yellow fever vaccine responses in identical twins.

The chain employs TRBV5-4 and TRBJ2-3; TRBD2 matches at 9 bases. The receptor was isolated from a woman aged 18-29 years in good health. The sequencing sample was made of PBMCs. The CDR3 region has the DNA TGTGCCAGCAGCTCGGGCGGGACTAGCAGCAATACGCAGTATTTT. Translated: CASSSGGTSSNTQYF. The entire variable domain, with the rest obtained from reference TRBV5-4 and TRBJ2-3, is as follows: ETGVTQSPTHLIKTRGQQVTLRCSSQSGHNTVSWYQQALGQGPQFIFQYYREEENGRGNFPPRFSGLQFPNYSSELNVNALELDDSALYLCASSSGGTSSNTQYFGPGTRLTVL.